Listed below are T cell receptor beta chains from one sample, sequenced in a study of response to subunit inactivated influenza vaccine. TCRdb analysed the RT-PCR reads with MiXCR anew, one entry per CDR3 protein. The data show around 540,000 distinct CDR3 sequences, 10% to 15% seen once. The sample consisted of PBMCs from blood, taken on the day of vaccination. These receptors came from a middle-aged man who received an inactivated influenza vaccine. Each CDR3 is given with its conserved first and last residue.

V gene: TRBV6-5
J gene: TRBJ2-5
CDR3 protein: CASSYSIGFLFVETQYF

V gene: TRBV15
J gene: TRBJ1-5
CDR3 protein: CATSRIRQGGNQPQHF

V gene: TRBV24-1
J gene: TRBJ2-6
CDR3 protein: CATSGASGANVLTF

V gene: TRBV9
J gene: TRBJ2-3
CDR3 protein: CASPPNRKRAPADTQYF

V gene: TRBV7-9
J gene: TRBJ1-1
CDR3 protein: CASMVEANTEAFF

V gene: TRBV6-6
J gene: TRBJ2-7
CDR3 protein: CASSYSEYEQYF

V gene: TRBV6-2/TRBV6-3
J gene: TRBJ1-5
CDR3 protein: CASSYSFQPQHF

V gene: TRBV7-2
J gene: TRBJ2-5
CDR3 protein: CASRLAGTGLETQYF

V gene: TRBV4-2
J gene: TRBJ2-3
CDR3 protein: CASSQVLAGDIRDDTQYF

V gene: TRBV12-3/TRBV12-4
J gene: TRBJ1-4
CDR3 protein: CASSFSGRFNEKLFF

V gene: TRBV24-1
J gene: TRBJ2-5
CDR3 protein: CATSDDRYRETQYF

V gene: TRBV5-6
J gene: TRBJ2-5
CDR3 protein: CASSAPGQKETQYF

V gene: TRBV12-3/TRBV12-4
J gene: TRBJ2-3
CDR3 protein: CASSVRRLNTDTQYF

V gene: TRBV6-5
J gene: TRBJ2-1
CDR3 protein: CASSYSSGSSYNEQFF

V gene: TRBV7-2
J gene: TRBJ2-3
CDR3 protein: CASSLDTGRRDTQYF

V gene: TRBV5-5
J gene: TRBJ2-5
CDR3 protein: CASSFFDREWETQYF

V gene: TRBV4-3
J gene: TRBJ2-1
CDR3 protein: CASSQEVAGRPSSYNEQFF

V gene: TRBV5-1
J gene: TRBJ1-1
CDR3 protein: CASSPEGTPLGNTEAFF

V gene: TRBV6-2/TRBV6-3
J gene: TRBJ2-1
CDR3 protein: CASSPGLAEQFF

V gene: TRBV24-1
J gene: TRBJ2-1
CDR3 protein: CATSDNGFGGQSSYNEQFF

V gene: TRBV12-3/TRBV12-4
J gene: TRBJ2-3
CDR3 protein: CASSPRTSGRSDTQYF

V gene: TRBV7-2
J gene: TRBJ1-1
CDR3 protein: CASTPGQGAFF

V gene: TRBV10-3
J gene: TRBJ2-7
CDR3 protein: CAISGPGQSYEQYF

V gene: TRBV6-2/TRBV6-3
J gene: TRBJ2-7
CDR3 protein: CASSWLAFLEQYF

V gene: TRBV19
J gene: TRBJ2-7
CDR3 protein: CASSIYGTGVYEQYF

V gene: TRBV29-1
J gene: TRBJ2-7
CDR3 protein: CSVDVAGGYEQYF

V gene: TRBV28
J gene: TRBJ2-1
CDR3 protein: CASSTPGSEQFF

V gene: TRBV14
J gene: TRBJ2-3
CDR3 protein: CASSQDRAGSSTDTQYF

V gene: TRBV20-1
J gene: TRBJ2-6
CDR3 protein: CSASLTMTGSGANVLTF

V gene: TRBV6-2/TRBV6-3
J gene: TRBJ2-5
CDR3 protein: CASSYSTGTGETQYF

V gene: TRBV7-8
J gene: TRBJ2-7
CDR3 protein: CASSLDSGLSYEQYF

V gene: TRBV14
J gene: TRBJ2-1
CDR3 protein: CASSQLSSGGPYNEQFF

V gene: TRBV3-1
J gene: TRBJ2-3
CDR3 protein: CASSQVLGTDTQYF